This T cell receptor (beta chain) comes out of a study of blood T cell repertoires in COVID-19. Looking at the study overall: From T cells, B-cell-depleted T cells, or PBMCs came the material, which was cDNA or gDNA.

This clone has just a few counts. This CDR3 comprises 12 residues. Trimming at V came to 6 bases and at J to 3 bases, leaving 1 base not matched to a gene. Germline lookup yields CDR1 SGHVS and CDR2 FNYEAQ. Sequencing was performed with immunoSEQ multiplex PCR; in TCRdb, only in-frame clones are kept and a portion is missing. The sample yields more than 90,000 clones, 70% to 85% seen once. The sequenced material came from peripheral blood. The chain recombines TRBV7-6 with TRBJ1-1; 7 positions agree with TRBD1. This clonotype was obtained from a woman aged 55-70 years in a cohort sampled during active or convalescent COVID-19. CDR3 DNA sequence: TGTGCCAGCAGGGGACAGTACACTGAAGCTTTCTTT. Its translation is CASRGQYTEAFF.